The 16 T cell receptor beta chains reported below all come from one sample, sequenced in a study of T cells in Graves' hyperthyroidism and ophthalmopathy. What was amplified from RNA transcripts were TCR beta CDR3 regions. An initial round of RT-PCR targeting the TCR CDR3 relied on the HTBI primer set. One entry per CDR3 protein, called by TCRdb with MiXCR from the multiplex PCR reads. The sample shows 650,000 to 850,000 distinct CDR3 sequences, 15% to 20% of them seen only once. The sequenced sample consisted of blood. These receptors came from a woman in her 50s with Graves' hyperthyroidism that later progressed to Graves' ophthalmopathy.

This clonotype was counted once. The rearrangement uses TRBV10-3 and TRBJ1-4; unclear D gene. The CDR3 totals 13 residues. In germline, CDR1 is ENHRY, CDR2 SYGVKD. Trimming removed 3 bases at V and 12 bases at J, with 14 bases between. Written as DNA, the CDR3 is TGTGCCATCAGTGAAGGAGGCACCCCGGAACTGTTTTTT. Its protein is CAISEGGTPELFF.

This clonotype was found a few times. J is TRBJ2-7 and V is TRBV27; 11 nucleotides align to TRBD1. CDR3 length: 16 residues. Germline loops: CDR1 MNHEY, CDR2 SMNVEV (reference sequence). V gave up 2 bases and J gave up 3 bases; unmatched junction bases: 6. CDR3 nucleotides: TGTGCCAGCAGTTTAATAGGGACAGGGGGGTTCTACGAGCAGTACTTC. This encodes CASSLIGTGGFYEQYF.

In regard to this clonotype: It may be a read error: a sequence one base away is much more abundant. A read error is likely, as this CDR3 ends without the conserved phenylalanine or tryptophan. J is TRBJ1-1 and V is TRBV29-1; TRBD1 is a possible D gene (6 bases). The V end was cut by 4 bases, the J end by 0 bases, with 6 bases between. CDR1 and CDR2 from the germline V gene are SQVTM and ANQGSEA. The CDR3 runs 12 residues. For the CDR3, the DNA is TGCAGCGTTGGGACAGTGAACACTGAAGCTTTCCTT. Its protein is CSVGTVNTEAFL.

This clonotype has more than one count but fewer than ten. The chain joins TRBV29-1 to TRBJ1-3; weak D call: TRBD1 (5 bases). This CDR3 has 13 residues. Trimming took off 6 bases at V and 0 bases at J, with 9 bases between the two ends. The germline V gene encodes CDR1 SQVTM and CDR2 ANQGSEA. The CDR3 sequence: CSVAGDSGNTIYF. In DNA form, the CDR3 reads TGCAGCGTGGCGGGGGACTCTGGAAACACCATATATTTT.

As for this clonotype: A much more abundant neighbour one base away suggests this may be a read error. This chain links TRBV12-3 or TRBV12-4 with TRBJ2-1; D is possibly TRBD1 (6 bases). CDR3 size: 15 residues. CDR3 amino acids: CAGSFEWGPYNEQFF. The CDR3 bases are TGTGCCGGCAGTTTTGAGTGGGGGCCCTACAATGAGCAGTTCTTC.

The chain recombines TRBV7-6 with TRBJ2-7, with D maybe TRBD2 (5 bases). Germline-derived CDR1 and CDR2 are SGHVS and FNYEAQ. Between the trimmed V and J ends, which lost 5 bases and 2 bases, there was a span of 19 bases. CDR3 length: 16 residues. The CDR3 DNA is TGTGCCAGCAGCCTCCCTCCATGGGGAGAGGCCTACGAGCAGTACTTC. Its translation is CASSLPPWGEAYEQYF.

This clonotype has more than one count but fewer than ten. CDR3 residues: CASSLASSQETQYF. The DNA of the CDR3 is TGTGCCAGCAGCTTAGCGTCCAGCCAAGAGACCCAGTACTTC. The rearrangement uses TRBV7-9 and TRBJ2-5; no definite D call. Germline V lookup: CDR1 SEHNR, CDR2 FQNEAQ (reference sequence). The CDR3 consists of 14 residues. The V and J ends lost 0 bases and 1 base respectively, with 6 bases between them. Together with reference TRBV7-9 and TRBJ2-5, the CDR3 gives the full variable domain: DTGVSQNPRHKITKRGQNVTFRCDPISEHNRLYWYRQTLGQGPEFLTYFQNEAQLEKSRLLSDRFSAERPKGSFSTLEIQRTEQGDSAMYLCASSLASSQETQYFGPGTRLLVL.

The table lists this clonotype with a few counts. The chain joins TRBV7-9 to TRBJ2-7; unclear D gene. The ends were cut back, 5 bases at V and 3 bases at J, with 14 bases in the middle. CDR1 and CDR2 from the germline V gene are SEHNR and FQNEAQ (reference sequence). This CDR3 is 14 amino acids long. The CDR3 DNA is TGTGCCAGCAGCCCCGACGACACGATCTACGAGCAGTACTTC. It encodes CASSPDDTIYEQYF. The entire variable domain, with the rest obtained from reference TRBV7-9 and TRBJ2-7, is as follows: DTGVSQNPRHKITKRGQNVTFRCDPISEHNRLYWYRQTLGQGPEFLTYFQNEAQLEKSRLLSDRFSAERPKGSFSTLEIQRTEQGDSAMYLCASSPDDTIYEQYFGPGTRLTVT.

This rearrangement joins TRBV2 to TRBJ2-2; 9 positions match TRBD1. V was pared by 8 bases and J by 7 bases, with 5 bases of the junction left unmatched. The CDR3 is made up of 13 amino acids. Per germline, CDR1 SNHLY and CDR2 FYNNEI. This CDR3 reads CASLDRGVGELFF. The CDR3 DNA follows: TGTGCCAGCCTGGACAGGGGCGTCGGGGAGCTGTTTTTT. The whole variable domain, remainder taken from reference TRBV2 and TRBJ2-2, is EPEVTQTPSHQVTQMGQEVILRCVPISNHLYFYWYRQILGQKVEFLVSFYNNEISEKSEIFDDQFSVERPDGSNFTLKIRSTKLEDSAMYFCASLDRGVGELFFGEGSRLTVL.

This clonotype has at least ten counts. The V and J genes are TRBV9 and TRBJ1-1, with D perhaps matching TRBD1 (6 bases). V was pared by 0 bases and J by 4 bases, with 16 bases between. The CDR3 runs 16 residues. Germline lookup yields CDR1 SGDLS and CDR2 YYNGEE. CDR3 sequence (DNA): TGTGCCAGCAGCGTAGCTACGGGGGGCCGTGGCACTGAAGCTTTCTTT. It specifies CASSVATGGRGTEAFF.

This clonotype showed up just a few times. V and J are TRBV5-4 and TRBJ1-2; possible D gene TRBD1, 5 bases. This CDR3 contains 15 residues. Germline V gene lookup returns CDR1 SGHNT and CDR2 YYREEE (reference sequence). V was cut by 0 bases and J by 5 bases, with 14 bases left in between. The DNA for the CDR3 is TGTGCCAGCAGCTTGGATCAGGGCACGGCGTATGGCTACACCTTC. This sequence encodes CASSLDQGTAYGYTF.

This clonotype was observed at least ten times. The chain joins TRBV7-2 to TRBJ2-7; D remains ambiguous. CDR1 and CDR2 from the germline V gene are SGHTA and FQGNSA. There are 12 residues in the CDR3. V gave up 5 bases and J gave up 5 bases, with 10 bases separating them. The CDR3 nucleotides are TGTGCCAGCAGCCCCGTTTCCGACGAGCAGTACTTC. It is translated as CASSPVSDEQYF.

The rearrangement links TRBV7-3 to TRBJ1-2; D is ambiguous. The CDR3 spans 14 residues. Trimming stripped 0 bases from V and 5 bases from J, with 10 bases between. Germline V gene lookup returns CDR1 SGHTA and CDR2 FQGTGA. The DNA for the CDR3 is TGTGCCAGCAGCTTAACGTCGCGTGATTATGGCTACACCTTC. Translated, it gives CASSLTSRDYGYTF.

V is TRBV12-3 or TRBV12-4 and J is TRBJ2-3; TRBD2 aligns across 10 bases. The CDR3 has 15 residues. Germline trimming cut 3 bases from V and 10 bases from J; bases unmatched to any gene: 10. CDR3 residues: CASSLVLAGRGPQYF. The CDR3 bases are TGTGCCAGCAGTTTGGTACTAGCGGGGCGTGGGCCGCAGTATTTT.

This clonotype was seen at least ten times. This chain joins TRBV18 and TRBJ1-5; TRBD1 matches at 7 bases. V shed 6 bases, J shed 5 bases, and the junction held 7 bases outside the gene matches. This CDR3 is built from 14 residues. The V gene's germline CDR1 is KGHSH and CDR2 LQKENI. CDR3 DNA sequence: TGTGCCAGCTCGTCCACAGGGGTGGATCAGCCCCAGCATTTT. Protein sequence: CASSSTGVDQPQHF.

Only a few counts were recorded for this clonotype. This chain uses TRBV20-1 with TRBJ1-1; tentatively, D is TRBD1 (5 bases). CDR1 DFQATT and CDR2 SNEGSKA come from the germline V gene (reference sequence). Trimming left V 0 bases short and J 5 bases short, with 10 bases between. The CDR3 is 13 residues long. This CDR3 is CSARDGGRTEAFF. The CDR3 nucleotides are TGCAGTGCTAGAGATGGGGGAAGGACTGAAGCTTTCTTT.